This record concerns one T cell receptor beta chain sequence. The data belong to a study of CD8+CD57+ T cells in acquired aplastic anemia. Patients included in sequencing had previously demonstrated CD8+CD57+ cell expansion by flow cytometry. As a group, the patients uniformly had severe acquired aplastic anemia. Profiling of TCR beta VDJ combinations and CDR3 sequences used genomic DNA as template. Each CDR3 protein is one row after TCRdb ran MiXCR on the reads. The sample holds under 200,000 distinct CDR3 sequences, about 64% seen once. The CDR3 loop spans 13 amino acids. Trimming took off 5 bases at V and 2 bases at J, with 9 bases between the two ends.

The sequence was obtained from a human donor with aplastic anemia. The chain carries TRBV12-3 or TRBV12-4 and TRBJ1-1; tentative D call: TRBD1 (5 bases). The sample taken for sequencing was sorted CD4+, CD8+, or CD8+CD57+ T cells (not recorded which) from PBMCs. CDR3: CASSNQGNTEAFF. CDR3 sequence (DNA): TGTGCCAGCAGTAATCAGGGAAACACTGAAGCTTTCTTT.